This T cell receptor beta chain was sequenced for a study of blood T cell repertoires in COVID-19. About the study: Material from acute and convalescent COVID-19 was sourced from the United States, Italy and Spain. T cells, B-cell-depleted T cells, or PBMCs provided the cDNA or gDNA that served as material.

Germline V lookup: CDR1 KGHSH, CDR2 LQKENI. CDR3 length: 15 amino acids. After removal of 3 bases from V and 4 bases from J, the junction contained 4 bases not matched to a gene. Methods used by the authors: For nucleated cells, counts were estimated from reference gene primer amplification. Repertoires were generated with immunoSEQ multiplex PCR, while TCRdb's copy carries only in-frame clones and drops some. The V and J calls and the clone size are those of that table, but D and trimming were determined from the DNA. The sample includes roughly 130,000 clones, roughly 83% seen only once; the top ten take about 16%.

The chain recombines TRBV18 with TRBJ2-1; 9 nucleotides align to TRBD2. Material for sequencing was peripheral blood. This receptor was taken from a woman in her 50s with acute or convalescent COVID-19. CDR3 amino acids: CASSPKAGGYNEQFF. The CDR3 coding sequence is TGTGCCAGCTCACCTAAAGCGGGGGGTTACAATGAGCAGTTCTTC.